A selection of T cell receptor beta chains follows, all from one sample in a study of immune evolution from preneoplasia to lung adenocarcinoma. Sequencing used immunoSEQ multiplex PCR; TCRdb keeps in-frame clones, though not all of them. Here the sample spans 4,000 to 6,000 clones, 75% to 85% being singletons. Sequenced input: FFPE minimally invasive lung adenocarcinoma tissue. The receptors come from a person aged 65 to 79 with lung adenocarcinoma. Each CDR3 is given with its conserved first and last residue. A D gene is named only where the DNA matches it firmly. Size is stated for part of the rows, as once, few or many counts, or as a class when the clone is expanded.

V gene	D gene	J gene	clone size	CDR3 protein	CDR3 DNA
TRBV5-1	TRBD2	TRBJ2-2	NA	CASSSINSGMGELFF	TGCGCCAGCAGCTCCATTAATAGCGGGATGGGGGAGCTGTTTTTT
TRBV5-8	TRBD2	TRBJ2-7	NA	CASSSPIAGGDEQYF	TGTGCCAGCAGCTCCCCAATAGCGGGAGGGGACGAGCAGTACTTC
TRBV5-1	TRBD2	TRBJ2-7	NA	CASFEVAGVGEQYF	TGCGCCAGCTTCGAGGTAGCGGGAGTTGGCGAGCAGTACTTC
TRBV28	NA	TRBJ1-1	few	CASSTPLRLDTEAFF	TGTGCCAGCAGTACACCCCTGAGGTTAGACACTGAAGCTTTCTTT
TRBV7-2	NA	TRBJ2-3	NA	CASSLDLDTQYF	TGTGCCAGCAGCTTGGACTTGGATACGCAGTATTTT
TRBV7-9	NA	TRBJ1-4	NA	CAWGQSNEKLFF	TGTGCCTGGGGGCAGAGTAATGAAAAACTGTTTTTT
TRBV9	TRBD2	TRBJ2-1	NA	CASSSRTSGTRNEQFF	TGTGCCAGCAGCTCGCGGACTAGCGGGACCCGCAATGAGCAGTTCTTC
TRBV6-5	NA	TRBJ2-1	NA	CASSYRRVSSYNEQFF	TGTGCCAGCAGTTATCGGCGGGTGAGCTCCTACAATGAGCAGTTCTTC
TRBV6-6	TRBD1	TRBJ2-7	NA	CASRGTGAYEQYF	TGTGCCAGCAGAGGGACAGGGGCCTACGAGCAGTACTTC
TRBV9	TRBD2	TRBJ2-2	NA	CASSPGLAKMTGELFF	TGTGCCAGCAGCCCGGGACTAGCGAAAATGACCGGGGAGCTGTTTTTT
TRBV5-1	TRBD2	TRBJ2-5	NA	CASSLTDWREVETQYF	TGCGCCAGCAGCCTGACCGACTGGCGGGAGGTGGAGACCCAGTACTTC
TRBV15	TRBD1	TRBJ2-5	NA	CATSEDRGQETQYF	TGTGCCACCAGCGAGGACAGGGGCCAAGAGACCCAGTACTTC
TRBV9	NA	TRBJ2-1	NA	CASSVLKGNEQFF	TGTGCCAGCAGCGTATTGAAGGGAAATGAGCAGTTCTTC
TRBV10-3	TRBD2	TRBJ2-7	few	CATTSGDSYEQYF	TGTGCCACGACTAGCGGGGACTCCTACGAGCAGTACTTC
TRBV19	NA	TRBJ1-5	large	CASSIGVEQPQHF	TGTGCCAGTAGTATAGGGGTGGAGCAGCCCCAGCATTTT
TRBV5-1	TRBD2	TRBJ2-1	NA	CASSLSGGYNEQFF	TGCGCCAGCAGCTTGTCGGGAGGGTACAATGAGCAGTTCTTC
TRBV4-1	NA	TRBJ2-3	NA	CASSQVGVRTDTQYF	TGCGCCAGCAGCCAAGTCGGGGTTCGCACAGATACGCAGTATTTT
TRBV5-1	NA	TRBJ2-7	NA	CASSQNAYLYEQYF	TGCGCCAGCAGCCAAAATGCCTACCTATACGAGCAGTACTTC
TRBV5-1	NA	TRBJ2-7	NA	CASSEDSPYEQYF	TGCGCCAGCAGTGAGGACTCGCCCTACGAGCAGTACTTC
TRBV18	NA	TRBJ1-1	NA	CASSLLQTAGQNTEAFF	TGTGCCAGCTCGCTCTTGCAAACGGCAGGGCAGAACACTGAAGCTTTCTTT
TRBV4-2	NA	TRBJ2-1	large	CASSQDSFTSYNEQFF	TGTGCCAGCAGCCAAGATTCCTTCACCTCCTACAATGAGCAGTTCTTC
TRBV5-8	NA	TRBJ2-5	NA	CASSSTEIPGAKQETQYF	TGTGCCAGCAGCTCAACGGAAATACCCGGGGCGAAACAAGAGACCCAGTACTTC
TRBV6-1	NA	TRBJ1-1	few	CASTLWGFEAFF	TGTGCCAGCACCCTCTGGGGGTTTGAAGCTTTCTTT
TRBV15	TRBD1	TRBJ1-2	few	CATSSVDRADYGYTF	TGTGCCACCAGCTCTGTAGACAGGGCGGACTATGGCTACACCTTC
TRBV11-3	NA	TRBJ2-3	NA	CASSLGAGGTDTQYF	TGTGCCAGCAGCCTTGGGGCAGGGGGCACAGATACGCAGTATTTT
TRBV28	TRBD1	TRBJ2-7	NA	CASSQSDRGEQYF	TGTGCCAGCAGTCAATCCGACAGGGGCGAGCAGTACTTC
TRBV2	NA	TRBJ1-1	NA	CASPQGMGTTEAFF	TGTGCCAGCCCACAGGGAATGGGGACCACTGAAGCTTTCTTT
TRBV5-8	NA	TRBJ1-6	NA	CASSFGRSLTLHF	TGTGCCAGCAGCTTTGGACGGAGTCTAACCCTCCACTTT
TRBV23-1	NA	TRBJ1-1	NA	CASSQRGGNTEAFF	TGCGCCAGCAGTCAACGGGGGGGGAACACTGAAGCTTTCTTT
TRBV27	TRBD2	TRBJ2-7	NA	CASSPAGGIYEQYF	TGTGCCAGCAGCCCCGCGGGAGGGATCTACGAGCAGTACTTC
TRBV6-5	NA	TRBJ2-5	NA	CASRRGIQETQYF	TGTGCCAGCCGCAGAGGAATCCAAGAGACCCAGTACTTC
TRBV20-1	NA	TRBJ2-5	NA	CSAHSVTQYF	TGCAGTGCCCATAGTGTGACCCAGTACTTC
TRBV19	TRBD1	TRBJ1-4	NA	CARGQGNCEKLFF	TGTGCCAGGGGACAGGGAAATTGCGAAAAACTGTTTTTT
TRBV7-2	NA	TRBJ2-7	NA	CASSLRGVEQYF	TGTGCCAGCAGCTTACGAGGTGTCGAGCAGTACTTC
TRBV11-3	NA	TRBJ2-1	NA	CASSLGANNEQFF	TGTGCCAGCAGCTTAGGGGCGAATAATGAGCAGTTCTTC
TRBV7-2	NA	TRBJ1-5	once	CASSLSPNQPQHF	TGTGCCAGCAGCTTAAGTCCCAATCAGCCCCAGCATTTT
TRBV6-1	NA	TRBJ1-3	once	CASTQGSGNTIYF	TGTGCCAGCACCCAGGGATCTGGAAACACCATATATTTT
TRBV23-1	TRBD1	TRBJ1-2	NA	CARKGTGYGYTF	TGCGCCAGGAAAGGGACAGGGTATGGCTACACCTTC
TRBV13	NA	TRBJ2-3	NA	CASSVNSRRGDTQYF	TGTGCCAGCAGCGTTAATTCCAGGCGTGGGGATACGCAGTATTTT
TRBV30	NA	TRBJ1-1	once	CAWSPYRGEAFF	TGTGCCTGGAGTCCCTACCGGGGGGAAGCTTTCTTT
TRBV2	NA	TRBJ1-2	NA	CASSGASTAENGYTF	TGTGCCAGCAGTGGGGCCTCGACAGCTGAGAATGGCTACACCTTC
TRBV5-1	NA	TRBJ1-2	NA	CASSLPGYGYGYTF	TGCGCCAGCAGCTTGCCAGGGTACGGCTATGGCTACACCTTC
TRBV7-5	NA	TRBJ2-7	NA	CVRSYIEIGTATYEQYF	TGTGTCAGAAGCTACATAGAGATAGGGACGGCCACCTACGAGCAGTACTTC
TRBV15	TRBD1	TRBJ1-5	NA	CATSGTGSRQPQHF	TGTGCCACCAGCGGGACAGGGTCACGGCAGCCCCAGCATTTT
TRBV6-5	NA	TRBJ1-1	NA	CAAGPNTEAFF	TGTGCCGCAGGACCGAACACTGAAGCTTTCTTT
TRBV30	NA	TRBJ2-3	NA	CAWSVGGALMDTQYF	TGTGCCTGGAGTGTCGGGGGCGCACTTATGGATACGCAGTATTTT
TRBV5-8	TRBD2	TRBJ2-5	NA	CASSLAGRGTQETQYF	TGTGCCAGCAGCTTGGCCGGGCGGGGGACCCAAGAGACCCAGTACTTC
TRBV5-4	TRBD1	TRBJ1-1	NA	CASSLDRGNTEAFF	TGTGCCAGCAGCTTGGACAGGGGGAACACTGAAGCTTTCTTT
TRBV11-2	NA	TRBJ2-7	large	CASSLTDTGYEQYF	TGTGCCAGCAGCTTAACAGATACGGGCTACGAGCAGTACTTC
TRBV27	NA	TRBJ2-2	few	CASSSSGTYTGELFF	TGTGCCAGCAGTTCCTCCGGGACATACACCGGGGAGCTGTTTTTT
TRBV28	NA	TRBJ1-3	NA	CASSLLGHLEFVTIYF	TGTGCCAGCAGTTTATTGGGACACCTGGAATTTGTCACCATATATTTT
TRBV6-5	NA	TRBJ2-7	NA	CASSYQKGHEQYF	TGTGCCAGCAGTTACCAAAAAGGCCACGAGCAGTACTTC
TRBV7-9	TRBD1	TRBJ2-7	NA	CASSPDRVKWNEQYF	TGTGCCAGCAGCCCGGACAGGGTAAAATGGAACGAGCAGTACTTC
TRBV30	NA	TRBJ2-2	NA	CAWSVTLHTGELFF	TGTGCCTGGAGTGTTACGCTGCACACCGGGGAGCTGTTTTTT
TRBV2	TRBD1	TRBJ1-2	once	CASSLSKTGGAYGYTF	TGTGCCAGCAGTTTATCGAAGACAGGGGGCGCCTATGGCTACACCTTC
TRBV11-3	NA	TRBJ2-2	once	CASSTNQGRVSAGELFF	TGTGCCAGCAGCACCAACCAGGGGAGAGTTTCGGCCGGGGAGCTGTTTTTT
TRBV6-1	NA	TRBJ2-6	NA	CASSDRVYSSGANVLTF	TGTGCCAGCAGTGACAGGGTCTATAGCTCTGGGGCCAACGTCCTGACTTTC
TRBV27	NA	TRBJ2-2	NA	CASRRPGPNTGELFF	TGTGCCAGCAGGCGCCCGGGTCCTAACACCGGGGAGCTGTTTTTT
TRBV6-5	NA	TRBJ2-5	NA	CASSYSFGETQYF	TGTGCCAGCAGTTACTCCTTTGGGGAGACCCAGTACTTC